This T cell receptor beta chain was recorded in a study of long-term antiretroviral therapy in people with HIV. The assay, immunoSEQ v3.0, was run at survey level. Repertoires were generated with immunoSEQ multiplex PCR, while TCRdb's copy carries only in-frame clones and drops some. The sample includes 40,000 or so clones, less than 90% seen only once; the top ten take 6.2%. Every one of the donors gave at least one pre-ART PBMC sample and at least two post-ART PBMC samples. Every participant with HIV received treatment in the United States. In regard to this clone: What it recognizes is unknown.

Points from the study as a whole: Adherence to ART, viral resistance and therapy changes lacked any data. Repertoire dominance by clones expanded before ART was seen at all time points.

The V end was cut by 2 bases, the J end by 1 base, with 10 bases between. The germline gives CDR1 SGHTS, CDR2 YDEGEE. The length of the CDR3 is 15 residues. This chain uses TRBV5-8 with TRBJ1-5; D uncertain. Source: unsorted PBMCs, taken 1 year after starting antiretroviral therapy. The sequence was obtained from a man between 18 and 29 years old with HIV. CDR3 protein: CASSLNGRSNQPQHF. The CDR3, as DNA: TGTGCCAGCAGCTTAAACGGGAGGAGCAATCAGCCCCAGCATTTT.